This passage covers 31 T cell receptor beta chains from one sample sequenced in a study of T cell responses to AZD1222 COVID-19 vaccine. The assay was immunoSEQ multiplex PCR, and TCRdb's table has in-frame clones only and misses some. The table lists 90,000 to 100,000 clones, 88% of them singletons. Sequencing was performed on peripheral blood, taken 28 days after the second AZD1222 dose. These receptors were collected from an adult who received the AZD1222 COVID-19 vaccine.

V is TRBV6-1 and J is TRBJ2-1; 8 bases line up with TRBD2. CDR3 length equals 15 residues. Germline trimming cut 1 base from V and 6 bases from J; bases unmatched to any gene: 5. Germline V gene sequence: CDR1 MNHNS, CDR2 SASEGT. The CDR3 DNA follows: TGTGCCAGCAGTGAAGGAGCGGGAGAGGGCAATGAGCAGTTCTTC. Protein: CASSEGAGEGNEQFF.

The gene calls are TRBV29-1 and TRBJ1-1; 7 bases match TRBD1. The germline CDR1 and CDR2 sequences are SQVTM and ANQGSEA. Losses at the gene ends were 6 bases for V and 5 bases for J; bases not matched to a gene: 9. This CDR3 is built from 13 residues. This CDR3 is CSVADRVGTEAFF. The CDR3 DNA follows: TGCAGCGTCGCCGACAGGGTGGGGACTGAAGCTTTCTTT.

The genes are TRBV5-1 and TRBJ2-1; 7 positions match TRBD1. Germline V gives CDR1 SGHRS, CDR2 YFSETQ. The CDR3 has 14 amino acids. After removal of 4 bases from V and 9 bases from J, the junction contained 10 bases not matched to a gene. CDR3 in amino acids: CASSPTGTEGEQFF. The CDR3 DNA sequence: TGCGCCAGCAGCCCAACCGGGACAGAGGGTGAGCAGTTCTTC.

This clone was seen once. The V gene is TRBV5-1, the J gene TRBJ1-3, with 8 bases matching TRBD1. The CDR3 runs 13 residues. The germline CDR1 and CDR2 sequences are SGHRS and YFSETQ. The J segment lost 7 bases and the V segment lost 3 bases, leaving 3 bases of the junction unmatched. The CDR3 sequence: CASSSQGANTIYF. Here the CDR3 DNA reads TGCGCCAGCAGCTCTCAGGGGGCCAACACCATATATTTT.

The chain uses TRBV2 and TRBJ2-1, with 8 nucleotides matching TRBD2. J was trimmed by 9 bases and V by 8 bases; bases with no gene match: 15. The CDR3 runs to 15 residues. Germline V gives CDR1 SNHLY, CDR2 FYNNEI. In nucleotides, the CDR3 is TGTGCCAGCGTAGACTCACTAGCGGATCTGGGTGAGCAGTTCTTC. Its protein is CASVDSLADLGEQFF.

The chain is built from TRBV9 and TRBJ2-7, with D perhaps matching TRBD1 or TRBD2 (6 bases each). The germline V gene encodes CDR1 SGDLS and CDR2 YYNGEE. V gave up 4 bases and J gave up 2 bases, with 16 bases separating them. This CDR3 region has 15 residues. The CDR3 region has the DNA TGTGCCAGCAGCCCCCTGGCAGGGGAGGCCTACGAGCAGTACTTC. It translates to CASSPLAGEAYEQYF.

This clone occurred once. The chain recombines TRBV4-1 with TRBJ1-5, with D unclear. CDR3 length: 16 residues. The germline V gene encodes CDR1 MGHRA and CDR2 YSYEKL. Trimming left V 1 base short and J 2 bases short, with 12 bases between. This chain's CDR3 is CASSQGQLVGNQPQHF. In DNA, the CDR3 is TGCGCCAGCAGCCAAGGTCAGTTGGTTGGCAATCAGCCCCAGCATTTT.

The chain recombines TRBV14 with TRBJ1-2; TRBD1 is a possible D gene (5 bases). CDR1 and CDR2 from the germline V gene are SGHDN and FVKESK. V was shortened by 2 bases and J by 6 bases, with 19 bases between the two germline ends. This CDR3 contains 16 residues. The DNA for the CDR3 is TGTGCCAGCAGCCAATTAAGATTACTGGGACCCAATGGCTACACCTTC. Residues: CASSQLRLLGPNGYTF. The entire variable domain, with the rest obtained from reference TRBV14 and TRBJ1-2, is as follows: EAGVTQFPSHSVIEKGQTVTLRCDPISGHDNLYWYRRVMGKEIKFLLHFVKESKQDESGMPNNRFLAERTGGTYSTLKVQPAELEDSGVYFCASSQLRLLGPNGYTFGSGTRLTVV.

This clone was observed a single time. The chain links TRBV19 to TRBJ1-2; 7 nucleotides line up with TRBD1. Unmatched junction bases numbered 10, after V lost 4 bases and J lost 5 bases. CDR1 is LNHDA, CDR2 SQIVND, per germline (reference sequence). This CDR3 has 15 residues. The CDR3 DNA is TGTGCCAGTAGTACCGACAGGGCAGTCGATTATGGCTACACCTTC. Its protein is CASSTDRAVDYGYTF.

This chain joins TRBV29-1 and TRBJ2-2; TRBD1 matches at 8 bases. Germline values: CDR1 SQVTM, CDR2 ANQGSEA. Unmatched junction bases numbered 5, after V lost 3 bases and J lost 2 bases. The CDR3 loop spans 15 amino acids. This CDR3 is CSVETGARNTGELFF. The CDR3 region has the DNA TGCAGCGTTGAGACAGGGGCGCGAAACACCGGGGAGCTGTTTTTT.

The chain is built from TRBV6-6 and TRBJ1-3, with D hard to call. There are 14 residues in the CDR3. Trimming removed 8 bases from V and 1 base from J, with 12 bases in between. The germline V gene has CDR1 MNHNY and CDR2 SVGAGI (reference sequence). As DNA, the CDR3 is TGTGCCAGCTGGTTCGGGAGGTCTGGAAACACCATATATTTT. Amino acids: CASWFGRSGNTIYF.

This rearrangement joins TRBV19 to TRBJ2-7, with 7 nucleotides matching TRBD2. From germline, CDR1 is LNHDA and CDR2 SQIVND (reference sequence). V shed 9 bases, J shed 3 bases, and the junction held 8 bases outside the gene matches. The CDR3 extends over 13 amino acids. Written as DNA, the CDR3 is TGTGCCAGACCCCCGGAGCGGGACTACGAGCAGTACTTC. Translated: CARPPERDYEQYF. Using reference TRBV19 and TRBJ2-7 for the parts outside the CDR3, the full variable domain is DGGITQSPKYLFRKEGQNVTLSCEQNLNHDAMYWYRQDPGQGLRLIYYSQIVNDFQKGDIAEGYSVSREKKESFPLTVTSAQKNPTAFYLCARPPERDYEQYFGPGTRLTVT.

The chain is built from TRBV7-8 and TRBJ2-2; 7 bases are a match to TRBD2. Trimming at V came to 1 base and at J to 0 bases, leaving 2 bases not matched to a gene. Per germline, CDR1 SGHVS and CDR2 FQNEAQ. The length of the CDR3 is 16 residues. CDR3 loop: CASSLVSGSNTGELFF. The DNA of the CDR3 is TGTGCCAGCAGCTTAGTTAGCGGGTCGAACACCGGGGAGCTGTTTTTT.

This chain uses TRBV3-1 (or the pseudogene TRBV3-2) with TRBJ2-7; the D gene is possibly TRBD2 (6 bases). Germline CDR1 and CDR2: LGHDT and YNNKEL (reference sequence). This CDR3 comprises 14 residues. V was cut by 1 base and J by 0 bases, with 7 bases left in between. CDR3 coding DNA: TGTGCCAGCAGCCAAGCTAGCGTCTCCTACGAGCAGTACTTC. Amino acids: CASSQASVSYEQYF.

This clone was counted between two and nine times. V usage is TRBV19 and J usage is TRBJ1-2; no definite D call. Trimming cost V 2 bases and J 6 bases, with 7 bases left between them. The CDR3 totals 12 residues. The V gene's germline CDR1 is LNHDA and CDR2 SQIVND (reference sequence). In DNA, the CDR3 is TGTGCCAGTAGTATAAGTGGAGATGGCTACACCTTC. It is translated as CASSISGDGYTF.

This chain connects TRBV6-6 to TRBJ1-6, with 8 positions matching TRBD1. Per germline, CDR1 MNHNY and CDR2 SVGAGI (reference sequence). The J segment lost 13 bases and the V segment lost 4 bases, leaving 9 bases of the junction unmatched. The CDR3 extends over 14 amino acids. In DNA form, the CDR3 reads TGTGCCAGCAGTTCTACAGGGGGTCGGGCGCCCCTCCACTTT. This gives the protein CASSSTGGRAPLHF.

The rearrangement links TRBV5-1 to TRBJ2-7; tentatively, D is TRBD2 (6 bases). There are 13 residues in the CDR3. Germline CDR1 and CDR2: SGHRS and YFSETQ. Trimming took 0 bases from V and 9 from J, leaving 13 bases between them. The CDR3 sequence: CASSLVRDSRQYF. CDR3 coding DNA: TGCGCCAGCAGCTTGGTTCGGGACTCAAGGCAGTACTTC.

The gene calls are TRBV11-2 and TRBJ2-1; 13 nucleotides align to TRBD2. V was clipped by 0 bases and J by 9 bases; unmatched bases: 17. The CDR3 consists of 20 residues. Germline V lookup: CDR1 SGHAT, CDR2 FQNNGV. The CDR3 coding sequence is TGTGCCAGCAGCTTAGATAGGGGAGCGCGGACTAGCGGGAGACGTGGTGAGCAGTTCTTC. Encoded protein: CASSLDRGARTSGRRGEQFF.

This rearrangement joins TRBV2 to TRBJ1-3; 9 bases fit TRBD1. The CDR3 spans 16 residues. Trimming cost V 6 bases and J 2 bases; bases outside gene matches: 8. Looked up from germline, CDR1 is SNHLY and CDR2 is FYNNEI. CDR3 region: CASRYGQGLAGNTIYF. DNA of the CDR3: TGTGCCAGCAGATACGGACAGGGGTTAGCTGGAAACACCATATATTTT.

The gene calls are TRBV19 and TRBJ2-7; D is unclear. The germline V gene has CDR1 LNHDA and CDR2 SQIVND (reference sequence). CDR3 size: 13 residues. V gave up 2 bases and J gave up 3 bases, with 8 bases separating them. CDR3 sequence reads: CASSILPNYEQYF. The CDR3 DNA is TGTGCCAGTAGTATATTACCGAACTACGAGCAGTACTTC. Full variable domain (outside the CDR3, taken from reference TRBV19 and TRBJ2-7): DGGITQSPKYLFRKEGQNVTLSCEQNLNHDAMYWYRQDPGQGLRLIYYSQIVNDFQKGDIAEGYSVSREKKESFPLTVTSAQKNPTAFYLCASSILPNYEQYFGPGTRLTVT.

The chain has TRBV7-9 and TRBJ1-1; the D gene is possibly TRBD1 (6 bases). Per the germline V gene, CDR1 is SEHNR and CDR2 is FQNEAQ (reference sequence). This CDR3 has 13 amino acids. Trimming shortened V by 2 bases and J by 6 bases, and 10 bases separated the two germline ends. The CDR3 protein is CASSLLGGAEAFF. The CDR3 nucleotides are TGTGCCAGCAGCTTATTAGGGGGGGCTGAAGCTTTCTTT. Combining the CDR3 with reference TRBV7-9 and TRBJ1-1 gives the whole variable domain DTGVSQNPRHKITKRGQNVTFRCDPISEHNRLYWYRQTLGQGPEFLTYFQNEAQLEKSRLLSDRFSAERPKGSFSTLEIQRTEQGDSAMYLCASSLLGGAEAFFGQGTRLTVV.

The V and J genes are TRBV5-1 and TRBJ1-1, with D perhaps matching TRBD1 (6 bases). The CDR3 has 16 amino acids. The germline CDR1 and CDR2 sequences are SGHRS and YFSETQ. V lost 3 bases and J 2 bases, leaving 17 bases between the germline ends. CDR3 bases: TGCGCCAGCAGCTCGCGGGACACCCAGGGTAACACTGAAGCTTTCTTT. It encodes CASSSRDTQGNTEAFF.

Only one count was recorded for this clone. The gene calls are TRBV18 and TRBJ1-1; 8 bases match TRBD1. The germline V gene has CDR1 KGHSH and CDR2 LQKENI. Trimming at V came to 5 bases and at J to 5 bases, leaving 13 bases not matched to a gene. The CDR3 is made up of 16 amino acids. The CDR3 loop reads CASSTTHGQGGTEAFF. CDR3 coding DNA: TGTGCCAGCTCAACGACGCACGGACAGGGAGGTACTGAAGCTTTCTTT.

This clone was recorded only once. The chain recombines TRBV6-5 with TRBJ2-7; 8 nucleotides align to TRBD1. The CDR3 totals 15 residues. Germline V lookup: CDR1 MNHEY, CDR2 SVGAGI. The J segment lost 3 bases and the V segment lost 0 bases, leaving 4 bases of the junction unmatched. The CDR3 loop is CASSYSTGGSYEQYF. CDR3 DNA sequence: TGTGCCAGCAGTTACTCCACAGGGGGAAGCTACGAGCAGTACTTC.

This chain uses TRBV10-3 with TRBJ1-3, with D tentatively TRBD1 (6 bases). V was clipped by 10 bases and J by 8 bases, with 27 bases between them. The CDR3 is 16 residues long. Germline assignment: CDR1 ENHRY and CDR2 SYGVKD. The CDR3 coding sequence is TGTGCCACCGTAAAACAGGGTGTAAAAGTGAGAGACACCATATATTTT. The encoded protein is CATVKQGVKVRDTIYF.

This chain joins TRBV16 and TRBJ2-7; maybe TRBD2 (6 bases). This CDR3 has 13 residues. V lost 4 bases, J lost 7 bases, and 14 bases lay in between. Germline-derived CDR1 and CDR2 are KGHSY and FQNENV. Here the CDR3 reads CASSLGLAVEQYF. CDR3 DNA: TGTGCCAGCAGCCTGGGACTGGCAGTTGAGCAGTACTTC.

CDR3 coding DNA: TGCAGTGGACAGGGCACCTACGAGCAGTACTTC. Its protein product is CSGQGTYEQYF. This chain uses TRBV20-1 with TRBJ2-7; TRBD1 matches 7 bases. Germline V gene lookup returns CDR1 DFQATT and CDR2 SNEGSKA (reference sequence). The CDR3 spans 11 residues. V lost 7 bases and J lost 2; bases outside the gene matches: 2.

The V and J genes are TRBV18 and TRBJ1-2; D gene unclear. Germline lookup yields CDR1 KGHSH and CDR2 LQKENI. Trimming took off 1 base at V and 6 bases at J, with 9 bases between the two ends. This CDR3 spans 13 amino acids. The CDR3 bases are TGTGCCAGCTCACCACAGGGAATACATGGCTACACCTTC. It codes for CASSPQGIHGYTF.

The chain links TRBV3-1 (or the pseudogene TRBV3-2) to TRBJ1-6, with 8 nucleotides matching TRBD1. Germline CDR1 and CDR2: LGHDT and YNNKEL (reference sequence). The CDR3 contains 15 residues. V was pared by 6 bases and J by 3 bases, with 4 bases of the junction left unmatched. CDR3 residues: CASRFDRGYNSPLHF. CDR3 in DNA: TGTGCCAGCAGGTTCGACAGGGGCTATAATTCACCCCTCCACTTT.

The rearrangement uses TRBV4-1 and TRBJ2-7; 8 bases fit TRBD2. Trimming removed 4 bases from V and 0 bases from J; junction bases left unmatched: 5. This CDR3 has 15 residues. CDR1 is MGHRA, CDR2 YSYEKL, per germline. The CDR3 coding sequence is TGCGCCAGCAGCCTCACTAGCGGTGCCTCCTACGAGCAGTACTTC. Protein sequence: CASSLTSGASYEQYF.

The CDR3 bases are TGCAGCCCCCGTACGGGAGGGCCGAAGCCTGAGCAGTTCTTC. Translated: CSPRTGGPKPEQFF. The rearrangement uses TRBV29-1 and TRBJ2-1, with 8 bases lining up with TRBD2. The length of the CDR3 is 14 residues. V dropped 8 bases and J dropped 9; count of bases not matched to a gene: 15. CDR1 and CDR2 from the germline V gene are SQVTM and ANQGSEA.